One and the same sample provided the 27 T cell receptor beta chains below, sequenced in a study of blood T cells in healthy people across ages. Through a sample-barcoded 5' primer and a J-beta primer mix, a second PCR was run for roughly 6 to 12 cycles. Each CDR3 protein gets one entry after TCRdb re-called the 5' RACE reads with MiXCR. The repertoire consists of around 790,000 distinct CDR3 sequences, with more than 40% occurring once and the leading ten covering under 20%. Sequenced sample: blood. Receptors originate from a man aged 55 to 70 in good health.

In DNA form, the CDR3 reads TGTGCCAGCAGCCAACTAGCGTTGACAAATGAGCAGTTCTTC. Protein: CASSQLALTNEQFF. V and J are TRBV14 and TRBJ2-1, with D maybe TRBD2 (6 bases). The V and J ends lost 2 bases and 7 bases respectively, with 12 bases between them. This CDR3 is 14 amino acids long. Germline-derived CDR1 and CDR2 are SGHDN and FVKESK.

The rearrangement links TRBV5-1 to TRBJ2-3; D is ambiguous. The CDR3 is 14 residues long. Deletions cut 4 bases from V and 2 bases from J, with 11 bases between. From germline, CDR1 is SGHRS and CDR2 YFSETQ. CDR3 nucleotides: TGCGCCAGCAGCCCATGGACCGTCACAGATACGCAGTATTTT. This gives the protein CASSPWTVTDTQYF.

CDR3 residues: CASTLSPGGNSYEQYF. For the CDR3, the DNA is TGTGCCAGCACCTTGAGCCCCGGGGGGAATTCCTACGAGCAGTACTTC. V gene TRBV6-2 or TRBV6-3 combines with J gene TRBJ2-7; 7 nucleotides match TRBD2. J gave up 1 base and V 7 bases, and 13 bases lay outside the gene matches. This CDR3 spans 16 amino acids. CDR1 and CDR2 from the germline V gene are MNHEY and SVGEGT.

This chain connects TRBV2 to TRBJ1-4; TRBD1 agrees at 9 bases. V shed 7 bases and J 7 bases; nucleotides not matched to a gene: 4. This CDR3 is built from 13 residues. Per germline, CDR1 SNHLY and CDR2 FYNNEI. The CDR3 DNA sequence: TGTGCCAGCACGGGACAGGGTTTTGAAAAACTGTTTTTT. Amino acids: CASTGQGFEKLFF.

The chain links TRBV10-3 to TRBJ1-2, with D perhaps matching TRBD1 (6 bases). The length of the CDR3 is 14 residues. Per the germline V gene, CDR1 is ENHRY and CDR2 is SYGVKD. Trimming took 5 bases from V and 8 from J, leaving 18 bases between them. The CDR3 DNA sequence: TGTGCCATCAGTCCGGTGGGCAGGGGAGAAGGCTACACCTTC. Encoded protein: CAISPVGRGEGYTF.

This clonotype has only a few counts. This rearrangement joins TRBV18 to TRBJ2-5, with 7 positions matching TRBD1. The germline V gene has CDR1 KGHSH and CDR2 LQKENI. The J segment lost 7 bases and the V segment lost 0 bases, leaving 8 bases of the junction unmatched. The CDR3 is made up of 15 amino acids. CDR3 sequence: CASSPPRTGPGTQYF. In DNA form, the CDR3 reads TGTGCCAGCTCACCACCCCGGACAGGCCCCGGGACCCAGTACTTC. Supplemented by reference TRBV18 and TRBJ2-5, the full variable domain reads NAGVMQNPRHLVRRRGQEARLRCSPMKGHSHVYWYRQLPEEGLKFMVYLQKENIIDESGMPKERFSAEFPKEGPSILRIQQVVRGDSAAYFCASSPPRTGPGTQYFGPGTRLLVL.

With regard to this clonotype: A much larger clone lies one base from this, so it may be a read error. J is TRBJ1-2 and V is TRBV6-6, with a tentative D call TRBD1 (6 bases). The germline CDR1 and CDR2 sequences are MNHNY and SVGAGI (reference sequence). The V end was cut by 6 bases, the J end by 5 bases, with 13 bases between. There are 13 residues in the CDR3. The DNA for the CDR3 is TGTGCCAGCAGGGGGGGCAGGGTTTATGGCTACACCTTC. The encoded protein is CASRGGRVYGYTF.

The chain recombines TRBV28 with TRBJ2-5, with 7 bases aligning to TRBD1. Germline V gene data show CDR1 as MDHEN and CDR2 as SYDVKM. The CDR3 spans 16 residues. Trimming removed 5 bases from V and 5 bases from J; junction bases left unmatched: 14. CDR3 sequence (DNA): TGTGCCAGCAGTATACTGATTAGGACAGGCGCGGAGACCCAGTACTTC. Its protein is CASSILIRTGAETQYF.

Ten or more counts support this clonotype. This chain joins TRBV7-6 and TRBJ1-6; D is possibly TRBD1 (6 bases). V dropped 5 bases and J dropped 14 bases, with 19 bases sitting between them. The CDR3 runs to 14 residues. Germline values: CDR1 SGHVS, CDR2 FNYEAQ. The CDR3 DNA follows: TGTGCCAGCAGCCCAACGGGACAAGCTTGGGCCCTCCACTTT. Encoded protein: CASSPTGQAWALHF.

The CDR3 DNA is TGTGCCAGCAGCCCAAACAGGGAGGGCGAGCAGTACTTC. Its protein product is CASSPNREGEQYF. The V and J genes are TRBV14 and TRBJ2-7, with D possibly being TRBD2 (7 bases). Germline V CDR1 and CDR2: SGHDN, FVKESK. This CDR3 spans 13 amino acids. Trimming pared 4 bases from V and 6 bases from J, leaving 13 bases between.

V and J are TRBV6-1 and TRBJ1-6; D is unclear. Germline V CDR1 and CDR2: MNHNS, SASEGT. Trimming left V 1 base short and J 3 bases short, with 16 bases between. There are 18 residues in the CDR3. As DNA, the CDR3 is TGTGCCAGCAGTGAAGGCATACCCGGCGGGAGCTATAATTCACCCCTCCACTTT. Protein sequence: CASSEGIPGGSYNSPLHF.

The chain uses TRBV29-1 and TRBJ2-7; 9 bases match TRBD1. Germline CDR1 and CDR2: SQVTM and ANQGSEA. J lost 3 bases, V lost 3 bases, and 9 bases had no gene match. The CDR3 totals 15 residues. CDR3 loop: CSVDAGTGKFYEQYF. The CDR3 DNA is TGCAGCGTTGATGCCGGGACAGGGAAGTTCTACGAGCAGTACTTC.

This chain connects TRBV30 to TRBJ2-5; perhaps TRBD1 as D (6 bases). Trimming took off 3 bases at V and 2 bases at J, with 19 bases between the two ends. The CDR3 is 16 residues long. CDR1 is GTSNPN, CDR2 SVGIG, per germline (reference sequence). The CDR3 region has the DNA TGTGCCTGGAGCTCCCCGGGGACATCGTCACAAGAGACCCAGTACTTC. The encoded protein is CAWSSPGTSSQETQYF.

The rearrangement uses TRBV6-2 or TRBV6-3 and TRBJ2-4; D is uncertain. Germline loops: CDR1 MNHEY, CDR2 SVGEGT. The CDR3 has 17 amino acids. V was shortened by 8 bases and J by 13 bases, with 33 bases between the two germline ends. Here the CDR3 DNA reads TGTGCCAGCGGATCATTGCAAGTCCCCGTCGCCTTGAACGTGCAGTACTTC. Translation gives CASGSLQVPVALNVQYF.

This sequence joins TRBV2 and TRBJ2-7; 7 bases align to TRBD1. Looked up from germline, CDR1 is SNHLY and CDR2 is FYNNEI. After removal of 1 base from V and 2 bases from J, the junction contained 2 bases not matched to a gene. The CDR3 length is 14 residues. CDR3 sequence: CASSEDRGAYEQYF. In nucleotides, the CDR3 is TGTGCCAGCAGTGAAGACAGGGGAGCCTACGAGCAGTACTTC.

The V gene is TRBV7-2, the J gene TRBJ2-1; D unresolved. Germline assignment: CDR1 SGHTA and CDR2 FQGNSA. The CDR3 contains 14 residues. V was pared by 0 bases and J by 13 bases, with 16 bases between. The CDR3 sequence: CASSLAGVRETQFF. As DNA, the CDR3 is TGTGCCAGCAGCTTAGCTGGGGTGAGAGAGACCCAGTTCTTC.

This clonotype appeared many times. The chain employs TRBV20-1 and TRBJ2-3, with no clear D. Germline loops: CDR1 DFQATT, CDR2 SNEGSKA (reference sequence). The V end lost 1 base, the J end lost 0 bases, and 8 bases lay between the germline ends. CDR3 length: 14 residues. The CDR3 region has the DNA TGCAGTGCTAGAGTCCAGCTTAGCACAGATACGCAGTATTTT. Translated: CSARVQLSTDTQYF.

The rearrangement uses TRBV19 and TRBJ2-2, with D hard to call. The V end was cut by 1 base, the J end by 8 bases, with 14 bases between. CDR1 LNHDA and CDR2 SQIVND come from the germline V gene (reference sequence). The CDR3 totals 15 residues. Here the CDR3 reads CASSIATLNAGELFF. The CDR3 DNA reads TGTGCCAGTAGTATAGCCACCCTGAATGCAGGGGAGCTGTTTTTT.

Remarks on this clonotype: A much larger clone differs from this one at a single base, so this may be a read error. The CDR3 DNA reads as TGTGCCTGGCGCAGTAACACTGAAGCTTTCTTT. Its protein is CAWRSNTEAFF. This rearrangement joins TRBV30 to TRBJ1-1; D unclear. V lost 5 bases, J lost 2 bases, and 6 bases lay in between. The CDR3 runs to 11 residues. Germline V gene data show CDR1 as GTSNPN and CDR2 as SVGIG (reference sequence). Using reference TRBV30 and TRBJ1-1 for the parts outside the CDR3, the full variable domain is SQTIHQWPATLVQPVGSPLSLECTVEGTSNPNLYWYRQAAGRGLQLLFYSVGIGQISSEVPQNLSASRPQDRQFILSSKKLLLSDSGFYLCAWRSNTEAFFGQGTRLTVV.

The chain recombines TRBV6-2 or TRBV6-3 with TRBJ2-2; D is possibly TRBD1 (6 bases). This CDR3 spans 17 amino acids. V lost 0 bases, J lost 3 bases, and 14 bases lay in between. Germline CDR1 reads MNHEY; CDR2 reads SVGEGT. The CDR3 nucleotides read TGTGCCAGCAGTTACTCACAGGGTCAAGCGCACACCGGGGAGCTGTTTTTT. Its protein product is CASSYSQGQAHTGELFF.

Comment on this clonotype: A much larger clone lies a single base off, so this may be a read error. The genes are TRBV6-2 or TRBV6-3 and TRBJ1-1; unclear D gene. Looked up from germline, CDR1 is MNHEY and CDR2 is SVGEGT. The CDR3 totals 13 residues. The CDR3 nucleotides read TGTGCCAGCAGTGACTCGTGGAACACTGAAGCTTTCTTT. Encoded protein: CASSDSWNTEAFF.

This clonotype was picked up a small number of times. The genes are TRBV5-5 and TRBJ1-2; 9 bases map to TRBD1. The CDR3 is 12 residues long. Germline lookup yields CDR1 SGHKS and CDR2 YYEKEE (reference sequence). Trimming cost V 3 bases and J 12 bases; bases outside gene matches: 6. The DNA for the CDR3 is TGTGCCAGCAGCTGGGGGACAGGGATGGACACCTTC. Its protein product is CASSWGTGMDTF.

Comments on this clonotype: A single base separates this from a much larger clone, so it may be a read error. This chain joins TRBV5-1 and TRBJ2-1; D is undetermined. In germline, CDR1 is SGHRS, CDR2 YFSETQ. The CDR3 is 13 amino acids. The CDR3 coding sequence is TGCGCCAGCACCTCCCGAGCGAATAATGAGCGGTTCTTC. Protein product: CASTSRANNERFF.

The chain employs TRBV7-9 and TRBJ2-7; D may be TRBD2 (5 bases). There are 17 residues in the CDR3. Germline values: CDR1 SEHNR, CDR2 FQNEAQ (reference sequence). With 4 bases removed from V and 5 bases from J, the gap between germline ends came to 24 bases. Written as DNA, the CDR3 is TGTGCCAGCAGCTCCCGGCCCGGAGAGGGTGACATACACGAGCAGTACTTC. Translating it yields CASSSRPGEGDIHEQYF.

The chain carries TRBV20-1 and TRBJ2-7; TRBD2 aligns across 7 bases. Per the germline V gene, CDR1 is DFQATT and CDR2 is SNEGSKA (reference sequence). The ends lost 6 bases at V and 4 bases at J; junction bases unmatched: 9. The CDR3 has 13 residues. Here the CDR3 DNA reads TGCAGTGCGGTACCGGGAGGAAATTACGAGCAGTACTTC. This sequence encodes CSAVPGGNYEQYF.

The chain has TRBV20-1 and TRBJ1-6, with D possibly TRBD1 on 6 matching bases. The V gene lost 3 bases and the J gene lost 5 bases, with 11 bases spanning the gap. Germline V lookup: CDR1 DFQATT, CDR2 SNEGSKA (reference sequence). The CDR3 is 14 residues long. The CDR3: CSASGGLNNSPLHF. The CDR3 region has the DNA TGCAGTGCTAGCGGGGGGCTCAATAATTCACCCCTCCACTTT.

The V and J genes are TRBV6-5 and TRBJ2-3; 10 positions agree with TRBD2. The CDR3 covers 14 residues. Trimming took 5 bases from V and 5 from J; bases not matched to a gene: 4. Germline V gene lookup returns CDR1 MNHEY and CDR2 SVGAGI. The CDR3 DNA is TGTGCCAGCAGTCCCAGCGGGGGGGAAGATACGCAGTATTTT. Translated: CASSPSGGEDTQYF.